This T cell receptor (beta chain) comes out of a study of OX40 agonist ivuxolimab in advanced cancers. Germline assignment: CDR1 SQVTM and CDR2 ANQGSEA. The CDR3 contains 16 residues. The junction had 7 bases not matched to a gene; V was cut back by 0 bases and J by 2 bases. Data came from immunoSEQ multiplex PCR; TCRdb stores just in-frame clones and leaves some out. This sample yields some 99,000 clones, of which less than 95% are seen a single time; approximately 0.18% belongs to the top ten. Sequenced here: CD4+ or CD8+ T cells sorted from blood, sampled in a trial of the OX40 agonist ivuxolimab. This receptor was taken from an adult with an advanced solid tumor such as melanoma, head and neck, liver or kidney cancer. The chain carries TRBV29-1 and TRBJ2-3; 8 bases map to TRBD2. The CDR3, as DNA: TGCAGCGTTGAAGATCCGGGAGGGGACCCCACAGATACGCAGTATTTT. Translated, it gives CSVEDPGGDPTDTQYF.